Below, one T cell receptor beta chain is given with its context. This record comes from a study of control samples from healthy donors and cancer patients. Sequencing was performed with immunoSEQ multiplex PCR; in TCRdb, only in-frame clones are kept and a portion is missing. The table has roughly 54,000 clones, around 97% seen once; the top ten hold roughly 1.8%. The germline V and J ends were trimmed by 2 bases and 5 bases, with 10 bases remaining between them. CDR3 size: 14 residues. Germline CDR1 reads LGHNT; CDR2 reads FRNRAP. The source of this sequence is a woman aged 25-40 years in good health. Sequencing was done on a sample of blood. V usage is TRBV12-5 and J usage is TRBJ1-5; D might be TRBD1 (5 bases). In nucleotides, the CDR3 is TGTGCTAGTGGTTTGTGGGACCGATATCAGCCCCAGCATTTT. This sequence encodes CASGLWDRYQPQHF.